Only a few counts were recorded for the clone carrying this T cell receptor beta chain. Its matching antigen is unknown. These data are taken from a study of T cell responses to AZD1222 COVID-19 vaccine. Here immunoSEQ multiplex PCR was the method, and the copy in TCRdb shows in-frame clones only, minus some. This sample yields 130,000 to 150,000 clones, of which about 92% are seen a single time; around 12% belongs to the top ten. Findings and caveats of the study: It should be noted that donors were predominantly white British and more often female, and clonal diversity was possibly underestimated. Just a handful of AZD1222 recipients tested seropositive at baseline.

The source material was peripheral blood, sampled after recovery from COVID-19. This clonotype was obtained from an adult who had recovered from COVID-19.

CDR3 sequence reads: CASSLSGTGRGANVLTF. In DNA form, the CDR3 reads TGTGCCAGCAGTTTATCCGGGACAGGGAGAGGGGCCAACGTCCTGACTTTC. The chain couples TRBV28 to TRBJ2-6; 9 nucleotides match TRBD1. The germline CDR1 and CDR2 sequences are MDHEN and SYDVKM. CDR3 size: 17 residues. With V trimmed by 1 base and J by 4 bases, 5 bases remained unmatched.